These 2 T cell receptor beta chains came from one sample sequenced in a study of long-term antiretroviral therapy in people with HIV. The assay, immunoSEQ v3.0, was run at survey level. Assay used: immunoSEQ multiplex PCR; TCRdb lists only in-frame clones, some missing. The sample lists some 40,000 clones; about nine tenths were seen once. Here the sequenced sample was unsorted PBMCs, taken 1.2 years after starting antiretroviral therapy. These receptors all come from a woman aged 45 to 65 with HIV.

The CDR3 region is CASDGGTDTQYF. CDR3 sequence (DNA): TGTGCCAGCGACGGGGGCACAGATACGCAGTATTTT. The V and J genes are TRBV11-2 and TRBJ2-3, with D maybe TRBD2 (5 bases). CDR3 length equals 12 residues. Germline loops: CDR1 SGHAT, CDR2 FQNNGV. V was clipped by 8 bases and J by 1 base, with 7 bases between them.

This rearrangement joins TRBV9 to TRBJ2-7; the match to TRBD2 covers 10 bases. The J segment lost 0 bases and the V segment lost 4 bases, leaving 7 bases of the junction unmatched. Germline V gene sequence: CDR1 SGDLS, CDR2 YYNGEE. This CDR3 contains 16 residues. CDR3 DNA: TGTGCCAGCAGCCCCAGACTAGCGGGTAGCTCCTACGAGCAGTACTTC. Residues: CASSPRLAGSSYEQYF.